Listed below are T cell receptor beta chains from one sample, sequenced in a study of human T cells and chemical hapten exposure. TCRdb reanalysed the RACE reads using MiXCR and keeps one entry per CDR3 protein. The table has about 98,000 distinct CDR3 sequences, 10% to 13% seen once. The material was whole blood, obtained in connection with sensitization to the hapten diphenylcyclopropenone (DPC). Source of these receptors: a woman in her sixties with alopecia areata. Some clones in this sample may be carry-over from other donors' samples. Both conserved end residues are part of each CDR3. D genes are given only for firm matches. Clone size appears in some rows only: once, few, many, or a class for an expanded clone.

>many|TRBV12-5|.|13|TRBJ2-3
CASGFQGTDTQYF
TGTGCTAGTGGTTTCCAGGGCACAGATACGCAGTATTTT
>few|TRBV20-1|.|13|TRBJ1-1
CSAQRGWHTEAFF
TGCAGTGCCCAACGAGGGTGGCACACTGAAGCTTTCTTT
>many|TRBV25-1|TRBD2|16|TRBJ2-5
CASRSPALSGGGTQYF
TGTGCCAGCAGATCGCCCGCCCTTAGCGGGGGTGGGACCCAGTACTTC
>many|TRBV7-9|.|13|TRBJ1-1
CASFNLEVPEAFF
TGTGCCAGCTTCAATTTAGAGGTACCTGAAGCTTTCTTT
>.|TRBV7-2|TRBD2|15|TRBJ2-7
CASSQTSGDVYEQYF
TGTGCCAGCAGCCAGACTAGCGGAGATGTCTACGAGCAGTACTTC
>many|TRBV5-4|.|16|TRBJ1-1
CASSLELFNGNAEAFF
TGTGCCAGCAGCTTGGAATTGTTTAACGGGAACGCTGAAGCTTTCTTT
>many|TRBV7-3|.|15|TRBJ2-7
CASSPSPGAAYEQYF
TGTGCCAGCAGCCCGTCCCCAGGGGCAGCCTACGAGCAGTACTTC
>.|TRBV25-1|.|15|TRBJ1-6
CASSEFRKNNSPLHF
TGTGCCAGCAGTGAGTTCCGGAAAAATAATTCACCCCTCCACTTT
>few|TRBV20-1|TRBD2|17|TRBJ2-3
CSARGLAGGPGLDTQYF
TGCAGTGCTAGGGGACTAGCGGGGGGGCCCGGGTTGGATACGCAGTATTTT
>.|TRBV10-2|.|14|TRBJ2-3
CASRRGASTDTQYF
TGCGCCAGCAGACGGGGGGCTAGCACAGATACGCAGTATTTT
>many|TRBV4-1|.|15|TRBJ2-2
CASSPGRGGTGELFF
TGCGCCAGCAGTCCGGGGCGGGGAGGAACCGGGGAGCTGTTTTTT
>many|TRBV5-1|.|13|TRBJ1-1
CASSLSGESEAFF
TGCGCCAGCAGCTTGTCAGGGGAGAGTGAAGCTTTCTTT
>many|TRBV4-1|.|15|TRBJ2-7
CASSQEPGSPYEQYF
TGCGCCAGCAGCCAAGAACCCGGCTCTCCCTACGAGCAGTACTTC
>many|TRBV3-1|TRBD1|14|TRBJ1-1
CASSAVTGDTEAFF
TGTGCCAGCAGCGCTGTGACAGGGGACACTGAAGCTTTCTTT
>many|TRBV20-1|TRBD1|13|TRBJ1-2
CSARQGGYTGYTF
TGCAGTGCCCGGCAGGGGGGTTACACGGGCTACACCTTC
>many|TRBV15|TRBD1|15|TRBJ2-7
CATSSRTGGPNEQYF
TGTGCCACCAGCAGTCGGACAGGGGGTCCCAACGAGCAGTACTTC
>few|TRBV20-1|TRBD2|14|TRBJ2-7
CSARVIRGGYEQYF
TGCAGTGCTAGAGTGATTCGCGGGGGGTACGAGCAGTACTTC
>many|TRBV5-1|TRBD1|17|TRBJ1-1
CASSLMDRGPVNTEAFF
TGCGCCAGCAGCTTGATGGACAGGGGGCCTGTGAACACTGAAGCTTTCTTT
>.|TRBV20-1|.|8|TRBJ1-2
CSQEGYTF
TGCAGTCAGGAGGGCTACACCTTC
>.|TRBV27|.|13|TRBJ2-7
CASSSGEDYEQYF
TGTGCCAGCAGTTCGGGGGAGGACTACGAGCAGTACTTC
>.|TRBV12-3/TRBV12-4|.|15|TRBJ2-3
CASSFGGAFTDTQYF
TGTGCCAGCAGTTTTGGCGGAGCCTTCACAGATACGCAGTATTTT
>many|TRBV14|TRBD2|16|TRBJ2-1
CASSLSGTHSYNEQFF
TGTGCCAGCAGCCTAAGCGGGACCCACTCCTACAATGAGCAGTTCTTC
>many|TRBV7-9|.|15|TRBJ2-2
CASSLEFYDTGELFF
TGTGCCAGCAGCTTGGAGTTTTACGACACCGGGGAGCTGTTTTTT
>many|TRBV19|.|13|TRBJ1-5
CASSIAQAQPQHF
TGTGCCAGTAGTATCGCCCAGGCTCAGCCCCAGCATTTT
>few|TRBV7-9|TRBD1|13|TRBJ2-2
CATKQGAPGELFF
TGTGCCACCAAGCAGGGGGCACCCGGGGAGCTGTTTTTT
>.|TRBV11-2|TRBD1|16|TRBJ1-1
CASSHTGGLWNTEAFF
TGTGCCAGCAGCCATACAGGGGGCCTATGGAACACTGAAGCTTTCTTT
>.|TRBV29-1|.|14|TRBJ2-2
CSVGPRINTGELFF
TGCAGCGTTGGCCCACGAATAAACACCGGGGAGCTGTTTTTT
>many|TRBV5-1|.|14|TRBJ1-1
CASSSGTEGTEAFF
TGCGCCAGCAGCTCAGGGACCGAGGGGACTGAAGCTTTCTTT
>.|TRBV28|.|16|TRBJ2-3
CASSFRAGLSTDTQYF
TGTGCCAGCAGTTTTCGAGCCGGGCTGAGCACAGATACGCAGTATTTT
>many|TRBV12-3/TRBV12-4|.|15|TRBJ2-1
CASSLMGGSYNEQFF
TGTGCCAGCAGTTTAATGGGGGGCTCCTACAATGAGCAGTTCTTC
>.|TRBV11-2|TRBD1|14|TRBJ2-1
CASNRQGNNNEQFF
TGTGCCAGCAACCGACAGGGGAATAACAATGAGCAGTTCTTC
>many|TRBV3-1|TRBD2|15|TRBJ2-1
CASSLTSGVGNEQFF
TGTGCCAGCAGCCTGACTAGCGGGGTTGGGAATGAGCAGTTCTTC
>.|TRBV7-9|.|12|TRBJ1-6
CASSSESTPLHF
TGTGCCAGCAGCTCGGAATCGACACCCCTCCACTTT
>many|TRBV19|TRBD2|16|TRBJ2-4
CASTSGLAGGQDIQYF
TGTGCCAGTACCTCGGGACTAGCGGGGGGGCAAGACATTCAGTACTTC
>.|TRBV7-8|TRBD2|16|TRBJ2-3
CASSPLAGGLSDTQYF
TGTGCCAGCAGCCCACTAGCGGGGGGGCTTTCAGATACGCAGTATTTT
>.|TRBV9|TRBD1|15|TRBJ1-4
CASGTGAATNEKLFF
TGTGCCAGCGGGACAGGGGCTGCAACTAATGAAAAACTGTTTTTT
>many|TRBV5-1|.|15|TRBJ2-5
CASISSGDIQETQYF
TGCGCCAGCATAAGTTCGGGGGATATTCAAGAGACCCAGTACTTC
>many|TRBV6-4|.|15|TRBJ1-6
CASSERGVGASALHF
TGTGCCAGCAGTGAGAGGGGCGTAGGGGCGAGTGCCCTCCACTTT
>.|TRBV5-5|TRBD1|15|TRBJ1-2
CASSWTGEGNYGYTF
TGTGCCAGCAGCTGGACAGGGGAGGGGAACTATGGCTACACCTTC